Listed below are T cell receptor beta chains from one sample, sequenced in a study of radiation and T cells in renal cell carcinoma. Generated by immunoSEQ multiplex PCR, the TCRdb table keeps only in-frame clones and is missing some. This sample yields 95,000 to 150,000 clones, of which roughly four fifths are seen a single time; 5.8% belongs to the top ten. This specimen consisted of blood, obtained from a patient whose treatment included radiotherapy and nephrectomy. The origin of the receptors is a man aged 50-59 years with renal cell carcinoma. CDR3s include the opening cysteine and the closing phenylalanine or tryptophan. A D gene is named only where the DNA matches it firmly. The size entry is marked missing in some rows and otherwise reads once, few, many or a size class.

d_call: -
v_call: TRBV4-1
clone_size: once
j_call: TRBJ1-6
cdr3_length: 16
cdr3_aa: CASSQGPQTRRSPLHF
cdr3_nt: TGCGCCAGCAGCCAAGGACCGCAGACTAGGCGTTCACCCCTCCACTTT

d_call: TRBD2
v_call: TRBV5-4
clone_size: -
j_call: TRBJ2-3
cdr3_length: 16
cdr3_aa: CASSPSGGASTDTQYF
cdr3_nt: TGTGCCAGCAGCCCTAGCGGGGGGGCTAGCACAGATACGCAGTATTTT

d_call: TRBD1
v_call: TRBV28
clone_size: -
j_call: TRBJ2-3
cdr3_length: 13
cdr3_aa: CASSAHRGDTQYF
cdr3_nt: TGTGCCAGCAGTGCCCACAGGGGTGATACGCAGTATTTT

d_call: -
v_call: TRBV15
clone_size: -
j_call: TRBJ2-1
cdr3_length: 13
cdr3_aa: CATSKTRGAEQFF
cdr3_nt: TGTGCCACCAGCAAAACTAGGGGTGCTGAGCAGTTCTTC

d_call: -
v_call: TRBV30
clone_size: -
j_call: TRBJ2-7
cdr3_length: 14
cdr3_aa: CAWSTDDNPYEQYF
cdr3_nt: TGTGCCTGGAGCACAGACGACAATCCCTACGAGCAGTACTTC

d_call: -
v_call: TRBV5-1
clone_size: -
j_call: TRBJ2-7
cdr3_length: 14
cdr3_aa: CASSTSRGSYEQYF
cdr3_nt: TGCGCCAGCAGCACCTCCAGGGGATCCTACGAGCAGTACTTC

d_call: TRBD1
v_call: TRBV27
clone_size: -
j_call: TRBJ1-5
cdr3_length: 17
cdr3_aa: CASSLSGQPDRGQPQHF
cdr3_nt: TGTGCCAGCAGTTTATCGGGACAGCCCGATCGAGGTCAGCCCCAGCATTTT

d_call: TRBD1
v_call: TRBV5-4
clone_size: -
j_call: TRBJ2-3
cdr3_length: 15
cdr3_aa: CASSWGQASTDTQYF
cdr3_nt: TGTGCCAGCAGCTGGGGACAGGCCAGCACAGATACGCAGTATTTT

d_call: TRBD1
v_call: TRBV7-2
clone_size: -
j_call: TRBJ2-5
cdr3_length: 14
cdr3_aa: CASSFQTGQETQYF
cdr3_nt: TGTGCCAGCAGCTTCCAGACAGGGCAAGAGACCCAGTACTTC

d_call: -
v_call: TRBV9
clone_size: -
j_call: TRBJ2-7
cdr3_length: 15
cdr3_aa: CASSVSQAAGGEQYF
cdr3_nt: TGTGCCAGCAGCGTGTCTCAGGCAGCAGGCGGAGAGCAGTACTTC

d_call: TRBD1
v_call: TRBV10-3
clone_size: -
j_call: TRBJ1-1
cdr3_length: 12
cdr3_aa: CANAGTEGEAFF
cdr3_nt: TGTGCCAACGCCGGGACAGAAGGTGAAGCTTTCTTT

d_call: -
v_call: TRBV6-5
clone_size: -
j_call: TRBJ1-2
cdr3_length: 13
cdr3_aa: CASSFGTEYGYTF
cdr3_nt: TGTGCCAGCAGTTTCGGGACGGAATATGGCTACACCTTC

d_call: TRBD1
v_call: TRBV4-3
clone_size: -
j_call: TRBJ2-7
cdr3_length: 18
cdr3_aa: CASSQDTTNGDSYYEQYF
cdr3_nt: TGCGCCAGCAGCCAAGATACGACGAACGGGGACAGCTACTACGAGCAGTACTTC

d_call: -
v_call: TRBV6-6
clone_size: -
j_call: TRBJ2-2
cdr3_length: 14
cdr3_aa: CASCPEPRSGELFF
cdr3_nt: TGTGCCAGCTGCCCGGAGCCGAGGAGCGGGGAGCTGTTTTTT

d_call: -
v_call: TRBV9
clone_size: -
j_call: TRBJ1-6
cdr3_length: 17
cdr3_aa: CASSVTGTPTYNSPLHF
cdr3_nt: TGTGCCAGCAGCGTCACAGGGACACCCACCTATAATTCACCCCTCCACTTT

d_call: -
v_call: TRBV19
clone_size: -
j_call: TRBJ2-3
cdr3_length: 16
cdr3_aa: CASSIDRMVGTDTQYF
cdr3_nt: TGTGCCAGTAGTATAGATCGGATGGTGGGGACAGATACGCAGTATTTT

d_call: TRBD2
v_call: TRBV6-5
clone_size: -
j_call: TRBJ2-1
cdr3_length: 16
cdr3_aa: CASSYQGLAGVYEQFF
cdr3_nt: TGTGCCAGCAGTTACCAGGGACTAGCGGGAGTCTATGAGCAGTTCTTC

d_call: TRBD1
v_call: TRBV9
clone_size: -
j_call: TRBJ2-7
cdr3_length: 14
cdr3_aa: CASSDGTGLYEQYF
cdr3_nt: TGTGCCAGCAGCGACGGGACAGGATTATACGAGCAGTACTTC

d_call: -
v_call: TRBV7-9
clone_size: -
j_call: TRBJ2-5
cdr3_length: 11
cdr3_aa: CASKGVETQYF
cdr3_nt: TGTGCGTCAAAGGGGGTAGAGACCCAGTACTTC

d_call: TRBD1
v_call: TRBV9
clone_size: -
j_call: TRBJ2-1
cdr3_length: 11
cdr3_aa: CASSAGGEQFF
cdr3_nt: TGTGCCAGCAGCGCAGGGGGTGAGCAGTTCTTC

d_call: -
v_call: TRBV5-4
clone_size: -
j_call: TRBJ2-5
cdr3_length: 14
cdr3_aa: CASSYRTGGETQYF
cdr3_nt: TGTGCCAGCAGCTACAGAACTGGTGGAGAGACCCAGTACTTC

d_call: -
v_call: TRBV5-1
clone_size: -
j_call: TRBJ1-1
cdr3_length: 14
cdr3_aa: CASSSQGWNTEAFF
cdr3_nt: TGCGCCAGCAGCTCACAGGGTTGGAACACTGAAGCTTTCTTT

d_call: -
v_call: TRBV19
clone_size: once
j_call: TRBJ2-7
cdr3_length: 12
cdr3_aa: CASSPDTYEQYF
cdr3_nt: TGTGCCAGTAGTCCCGACACCTACGAGCAGTACTTC

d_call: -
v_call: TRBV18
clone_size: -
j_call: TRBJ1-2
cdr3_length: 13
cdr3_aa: CASSQGLNYGYTF
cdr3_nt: TGTGCCAGCTCACAAGGGCTTAACTATGGCTACACCTTC

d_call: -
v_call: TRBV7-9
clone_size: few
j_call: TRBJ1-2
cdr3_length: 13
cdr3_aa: CASSQGAAGGYTF
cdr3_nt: TGTGCCAGCAGCCAAGGGGCAGCGGGGGGCTACACCTTC

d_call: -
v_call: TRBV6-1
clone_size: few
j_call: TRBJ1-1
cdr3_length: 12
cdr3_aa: CASRKMNTEAFF
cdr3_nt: TGTGCCAGCAGGAAGATGAACACTGAAGCTTTCTTT

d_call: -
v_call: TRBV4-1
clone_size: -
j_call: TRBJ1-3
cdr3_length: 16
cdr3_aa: CASSQSGRGFGNTIYF
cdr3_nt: TGCGCCAGCAGCCAAAGTGGCAGGGGCTTCGGAAACACCATATATTTT

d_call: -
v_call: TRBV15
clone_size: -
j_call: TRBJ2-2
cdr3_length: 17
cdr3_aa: CATSRSRSGANTGELFF
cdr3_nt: TGTGCCACCAGCAGATCCCGCTCCGGGGCGAACACCGGGGAGCTGTTTTTT

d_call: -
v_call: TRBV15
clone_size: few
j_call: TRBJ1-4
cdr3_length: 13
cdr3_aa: CATSRDQGRELFF
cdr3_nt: TGTGCCACCAGCAGAGATCAGGGTAGGGAACTGTTTTTT

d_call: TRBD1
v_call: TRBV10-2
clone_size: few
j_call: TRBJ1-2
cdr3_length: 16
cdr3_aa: CASRGTTGALLQGYTF
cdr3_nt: TGCGCCAGCAGGGGTACGACAGGGGCCCTCCTCCAAGGCTACACCTTC

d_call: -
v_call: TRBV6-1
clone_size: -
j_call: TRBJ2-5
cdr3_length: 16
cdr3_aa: CASSAAAMGGQETQYF
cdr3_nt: TGTGCCAGCAGTGCCGCCGCAATGGGGGGCCAAGAGACCCAGTACTTC

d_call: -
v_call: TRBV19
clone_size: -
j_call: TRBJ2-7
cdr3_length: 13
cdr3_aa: CASSQRSTDEQYF
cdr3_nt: TGTGCCAGTAGTCAGAGGTCGACTGACGAGCAGTACTTC

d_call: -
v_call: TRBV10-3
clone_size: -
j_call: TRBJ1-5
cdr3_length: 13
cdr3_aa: CAISETENQPQHF
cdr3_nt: TGTGCCATCAGTGAGACGGAAAATCAGCCCCAGCATTTT

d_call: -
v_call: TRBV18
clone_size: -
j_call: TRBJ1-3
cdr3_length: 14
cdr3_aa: CASSAQGSGNTIYF
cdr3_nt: TGTGCCAGCTCAGCACAGGGCTCTGGAAACACCATATATTTT

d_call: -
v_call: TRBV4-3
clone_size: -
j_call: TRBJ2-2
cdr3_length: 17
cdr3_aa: CASSQDLPRGGTGELFF
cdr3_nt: TGCGCCAGCAGCCAAGATTTACCCAGGGGAGGCACCGGGGAGCTGTTTTTT

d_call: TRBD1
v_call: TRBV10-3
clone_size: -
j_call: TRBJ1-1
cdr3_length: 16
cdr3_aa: CAISESETGANTEAFF
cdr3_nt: TGTGCCATCAGTGAGTCGGAGACAGGGGCCAACACTGAAGCTTTCTTT

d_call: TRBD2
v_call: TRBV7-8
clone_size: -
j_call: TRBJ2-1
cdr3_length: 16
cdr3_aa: CASSLELAGVGNEQFF
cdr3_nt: TGTGCCAGCAGCTTAGAGCTAGCGGGAGTGGGCAATGAGCAGTTCTTC

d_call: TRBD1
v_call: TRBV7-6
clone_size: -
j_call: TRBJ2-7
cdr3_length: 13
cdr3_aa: CASSLTGVDEQYF
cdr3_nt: TGTGCCAGCAGCTTAACAGGGGTCGACGAGCAGTACTTC

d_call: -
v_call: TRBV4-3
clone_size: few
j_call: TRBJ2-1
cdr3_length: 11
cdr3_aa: CASSQDLEQFF
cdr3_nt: TGCGCCAGCAGCCAAGACCTCGAGCAGTTCTTC

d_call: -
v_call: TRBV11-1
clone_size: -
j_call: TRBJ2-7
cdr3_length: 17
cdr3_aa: CASSPLTAGTYHYEQYF
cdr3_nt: TGTGCCAGCAGCCCTTTAACGGCCGGGACATATCACTACGAGCAGTACTTC

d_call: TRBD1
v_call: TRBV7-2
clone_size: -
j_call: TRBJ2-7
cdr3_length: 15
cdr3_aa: CASSLMGTGAYEQYF
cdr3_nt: TGTGCCAGCAGCTTAATGGGGACAGGGGCCTACGAGCAGTACTTC

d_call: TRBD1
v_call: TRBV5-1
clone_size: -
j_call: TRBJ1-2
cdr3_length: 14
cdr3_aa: CASSSTRGHEGYTF
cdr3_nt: TGCGCCAGCAGCTCTACCAGGGGGCATGAGGGCTACACCTTC

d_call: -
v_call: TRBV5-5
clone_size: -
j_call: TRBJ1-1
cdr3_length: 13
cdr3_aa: CASSLEGFTEAFF
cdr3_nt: TGTGCCAGCAGCCTCGAGGGTTTCACTGAAGCTTTCTTT

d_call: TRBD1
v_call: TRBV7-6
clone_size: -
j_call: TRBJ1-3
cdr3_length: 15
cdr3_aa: CASSSNRGPGNTIYF
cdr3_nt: TGTGCCAGCAGCTCAAACAGGGGGCCTGGAAACACCATATATTTT

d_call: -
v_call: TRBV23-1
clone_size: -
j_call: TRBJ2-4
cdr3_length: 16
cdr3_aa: CASSQSSEVSKNIQYF
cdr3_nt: TGCGCCAGCAGTCAATCGTCCGAAGTGTCCAAAAACATTCAGTACTTC

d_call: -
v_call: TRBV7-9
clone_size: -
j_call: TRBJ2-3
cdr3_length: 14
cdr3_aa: CASSPEATRDTQYF
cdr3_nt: TGTGCCAGCAGCCCAGAGGCTACCAGAGATACGCAGTATTTT

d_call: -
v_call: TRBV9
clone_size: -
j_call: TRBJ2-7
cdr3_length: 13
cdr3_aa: CASSVRGGYEQYF
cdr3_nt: TGTGCCAGCAGCGTCAGGGGGGGCTACGAGCAGTACTTC

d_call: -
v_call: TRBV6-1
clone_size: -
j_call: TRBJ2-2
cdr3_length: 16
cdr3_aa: CASSVLPATNTGELFF
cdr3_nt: TGTGCCAGCAGTGTCCTCCCGGCGACGAACACCGGGGAGCTGTTTTTT

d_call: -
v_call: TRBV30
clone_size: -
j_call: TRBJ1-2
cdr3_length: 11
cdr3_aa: CAWSVAIGYTF
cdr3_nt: TGTGCCTGGAGTGTTGCAATTGGCTACACCTTC